A selection of T cell receptor beta chains follows, all from one sample in a study of blood T cells in healthy people across ages. TCRdb called the 5' RACE reads again in MiXCR, with one record for every CDR3 protein. Here the sample spans around 1,800,000 distinct CDR3 sequences, about 39% being singletons. Material for sequencing was blood. The receptors here all came from a human donor in good health. The CDR3 runs from the conserved cysteine through the conserved F or W. Fields, in order: J gene, V gene, D gene, clone size, CDR3 protein, CDR3 DNA. A D gene is named only where the DNA matches it firmly. Not all rows give a size; the values are once, few, many and, for expanded clones, a class.

TRBJ2-5,TRBV11-2,TRBD2,.,CASLAGVRETQYF,TGTGCCAGCTTAGCGGGGGTTCGTGAGACCCAGTACTTC
TRBJ2-5,TRBV12-3/TRBV12-4,.,.,CASSFVIGQTQTQYF,TGTGCCAGCAGTTTTGTGATTGGTCAGACCCAGACCCAGTACTTC
TRBJ2-6,TRBV12-3/TRBV12-4,.,many,CASRIRTSGANVLTF,TGTGCCAGCAGGATCAGGACCTCTGGGGCCAACGTCCTGACTTTC
TRBJ2-5,TRBV10-3,.,.,CAIRQGQRETQYF,TGTGCCATCAGACAGGGTCAGAGGGAGACCCAGTACTTC
TRBJ2-2,TRBV29-1,.,few,CSVPDWTGELFF,TGCAGCGTCCCTGACTGGACCGGGGAGCTGTTTTTT
TRBJ2-5,TRBV7-9,.,few,CASRDPFQETQYF,TGTGCCAGCAGGGACCCGTTCCAAGAGACCCAGTACTTC
TRBJ1-2,TRBV28,.,once,CASSSPTDSYTF,TGTGCCAGCAGTTCTCCGACGGACTCATACACCTTC
TRBJ1-1,TRBV7-8,.,.,CASSLGKWLGVNTEAFF,TGTGCCAGCAGCTTAGGGAAATGGCTTGGGGTGAACACTGAAGCTTTCTTT
TRBJ1-5,TRBV7-3,.,few,CASSPRSGGAISGQPQHF,TGTGCCAGCAGCCCCCGGTCGGGGGGCGCGATATCGGGTCAGCCCCAGCATTTT
TRBJ2-7,TRBV29-1,.,many,CSATGTSYEQYF,TGCAGCGCAACAGGGACGTCCTACGAGCAGTACTTC
TRBJ2-7,TRBV6-6,.,.,CASRPEGDFDEQYF,TGTGCCAGCAGACCCGAAGGGGACTTCGACGAGCAGTACTTC
TRBJ2-7,TRBV20-1,.,few,CSVLDPASYEQYF,TGCAGCGTCCTGGATCCGGCCTCCTACGAGCAGTACTTC
TRBJ1-6,TRBV6-2/TRBV6-3,.,.,CASSYSRSDSPLHF,TGTGCCAGCAGTTACTCAAGATCCGATTCACCCCTCCACTTT
TRBJ1-2,TRBV7-2,.,few,CASSLVLWLNYGYTF,TGTGCCAGCAGCTTAGTGTTGTGGCTAAACTATGGCTACACCTTC
TRBJ1-2,TRBV5-5,.,.,CASSLYGGDVYGYTF,TGTGCCAGCAGCTTGTACGGGGGCGACGTCTATGGCTACACCTTC
TRBJ1-5,TRBV6-6,.,few,CASSPDPGAQPQHF,TGTGCCAGCAGCCCGGACCCTGGGGCTCAGCCCCAGCATTTT
TRBJ2-7,TRBV20-1,.,few,CSAPRAYEQYF,TGCAGTGCTCCCAGGGCCTACGAGCAGTACTTC
TRBJ1-4,TRBV25-1,.,.,CASSDFKKLFF,TGTGCCAGCAGTGACTTTAAAAAACTGTTTTTT
TRBJ2-5,TRBV3-1,TRBD1,.,CASTRKDRAPETQYF,TGTGCCAGCACCAGGAAGGACAGGGCGCCGGAGACCCAGTACTTC
TRBJ2-5,TRBV5-1,TRBD1,few,CASSLDPTGGRETQYF,TGCGCCAGCAGCTTGGATCCGACAGGGGGCAGGGAGACCCAGTACTTC
TRBJ2-1,TRBV4-2,TRBD2,few,CASSQVGGLVFNEQFF,TGTGCCAGCAGCCAAGTAGGAGGACTAGTATTCAATGAGCAGTTCTTC
TRBJ2-3,TRBV11-2,.,.,CASSSSTGTLGTQYF,TGTGCCAGCAGCTCAAGTACAGGGACTCTAGGTACGCAGTATTTT
TRBJ2-1,TRBV15,.,.,CATSRGGASYNEQFF,TGTGCCACCAGCAGAGGAGGGGCCTCCTACAATGAGCAGTTCTTC
TRBJ2-7,TRBV20-1,TRBD1,.,CSARDWDSSYEQYF,TGCAGTGCTAGAGATTGGGACAGCTCCTACGAGCAGTACTTC
TRBJ2-7,TRBV29-1,TRBD1,many,CSAAGTGAYEQYF,TGCAGCGCCGCCGGGACAGGGGCTTACGAGCAGTACTTC
TRBJ1-1,TRBV29-1,TRBD1,few,CSVIQGDTEAFF,TGCAGCGTTATACAGGGGGACACTGAAGCTTTCTTT
TRBJ1-2,TRBV7-2,.,.,CASSFEGLGGYTF,TGTGCCAGCAGCTTTGAGGGGTTGGGAGGCTACACCTTC
TRBJ1-2,TRBV15,TRBD1,.,CATSNRGAPSGYTF,TGTGCCACCAGCAACAGGGGGGCGCCGTCTGGCTACACCTTC
TRBJ1-6,TRBV20-1,.,.,CSLPGPSSNSPLHF,TGCAGCCTACCCGGGCCATCGTCAAATTCACCCCTCCACTTT
TRBJ1-2,TRBV12-3/TRBV12-4,.,few,CASRDRGGKIGGYTF,TGTGCCAGCAGAGACCGGGGAGGGAAGATTGGCGGCTACACCTTC
TRBJ2-2,TRBV20-1,TRBD2,.,CSAMKSGGTGELFF,TGCAGTGCTATGAAAAGCGGGGGAACCGGGGAGCTGTTTTTT
TRBJ2-1,TRBV6-2/TRBV6-3,.,.,CASIRQGLGNEQFF,TGTGCCAGCATTCGCCAGGGATTGGGGAATGAGCAGTTCTTC
TRBJ2-3,TRBV7-2,.,.,CASSSTGTSTDTQYF,TGTGCCAGCAGCTCGACGGGGACTAGCACAGATACGCAGTATTTT
TRBJ1-1,TRBV29-1,.,.,CSVAGQGTEAFF,TGCAGCGTGGCAGGGCAGGGCACTGAAGCTTTCTTT
TRBJ2-7,TRBV3-1,.,.,CASHEGTYEQYF,TGTGCCAGCCACGAGGGGACCTACGAGCAGTACTTC
TRBJ2-1,TRBV5-1,.,.,CASSLAQITSYNEQFF,TGCGCCAGCAGCCTGGCACAGATTACCTCCTACAATGAGCAGTTCTTC
TRBJ1-2,TRBV4-1,.,.,CASSHRGDGGDYGYTF,TGCGCCAGCAGCCATCGCGGGGACGGTGGGGACTATGGCTACACCTTC
TRBJ2-1,TRBV27,TRBD2,.,CASSLLVAGVYNEQFF,TGTGCCAGCAGTTTGCTTGTAGCGGGGGTTTACAATGAGCAGTTCTTC
TRBJ2-3,TRBV20-1,.,.,CSADGTPHNTDTQYF,TGCAGTGCTGACGGGACTCCACACAACACAGATACGCAGTATTTT
TRBJ2-1,TRBV20-1,.,few,CSAKSPSYNEQFF,TGCAGTGCCAAAAGTCCCTCCTACAATGAGCAGTTCTTC
TRBJ1-5,TRBV7-2,.,.,CASSRDGHQPQHF,TGTGCCAGCAGTCGGGACGGTCATCAGCCCCAGCATTTT